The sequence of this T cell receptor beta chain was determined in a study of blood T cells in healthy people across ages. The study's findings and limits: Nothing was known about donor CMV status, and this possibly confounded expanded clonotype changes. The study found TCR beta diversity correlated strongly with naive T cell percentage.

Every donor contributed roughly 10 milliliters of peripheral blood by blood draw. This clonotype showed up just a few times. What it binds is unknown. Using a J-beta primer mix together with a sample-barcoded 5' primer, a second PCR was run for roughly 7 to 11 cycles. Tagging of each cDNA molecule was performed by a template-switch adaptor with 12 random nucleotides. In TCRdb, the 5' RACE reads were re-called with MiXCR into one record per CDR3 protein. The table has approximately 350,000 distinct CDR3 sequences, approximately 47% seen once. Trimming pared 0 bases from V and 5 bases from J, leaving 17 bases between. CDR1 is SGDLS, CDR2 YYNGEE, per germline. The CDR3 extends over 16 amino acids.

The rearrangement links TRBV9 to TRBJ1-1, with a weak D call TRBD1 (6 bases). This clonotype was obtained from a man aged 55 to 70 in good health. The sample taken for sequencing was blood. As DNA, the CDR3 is TGTGCCAGCAGCGTAGGTTCAACGGGGGCGCATACTGAAGCTTTCTTT. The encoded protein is CASSVGSTGAHTEAFF.